The next 8 T cell receptor beta chains were all read from a single sample in a study of blood T cell repertoires in COVID-19. Assay used: immunoSEQ multiplex PCR; TCRdb lists only in-frame clones, some missing. The sample has 70,000 to 90,000 clones; around 89% are singletons. Sequencing was done on a sample of PBMCs or T cells enriched from blood (not recorded which). These receptors came from a woman aged 50 to 65 with acute COVID-19.

The V call is TRBV29-1, the J call TRBJ2-5; 7 positions match TRBD2. The CDR3 is 14 residues long. Germline V gene lookup returns CDR1 SQVTM and CDR2 ANQGSEA. Trimming removed 4 bases from V and 2 bases from J; junction bases left unmatched: 7. The CDR3 spells CSVAPAGVQETQYF. The CDR3 nucleotides read TGCAGCGTTGCCCCCGCGGGAGTGCAAGAGACCCAGTACTTC.

The J gene is TRBJ2-3, the V gene TRBV7-2; TRBD2 matches at 10 bases. The germline gives CDR1 SGHTA, CDR2 FQGNSA. Losses at the gene ends were 1 base for V and 4 bases for J; bases not matched to a gene: 11. CDR3 length equals 18 residues. CDR3 coding DNA: TGTGCCAGCAGCTTAGTGGATACTAGCGGGATGGGGGCAGATACGCAGTATTTT. Translating it yields CASSLVDTSGMGADTQYF.

The V gene is TRBV7-9, the J gene TRBJ2-7, with a weak D call TRBD2 (7 bases). The CDR3 covers 15 residues. Germline V gives CDR1 SEHNR, CDR2 FQNEAQ (reference sequence). The ends were cut back, 5 bases at V and 2 bases at J, with 16 bases in the middle. CDR3 loop: CASSPLGGGTYEQYF. In DNA form, the CDR3 reads TGTGCCAGCAGCCCCCTAGGGGGAGGGACCTACGAGCAGTACTTC. Based on the CDR3 plus reference TRBV7-9 and TRBJ2-7, the full variable domain is DTGVSQNPRHKITKRGQNVTFRCDPISEHNRLYWYRQTLGQGPEFLTYFQNEAQLEKSRLLSDRFSAERPKGSFSTLEIQRTEQGDSAMYLCASSPLGGGTYEQYFGPGTRLTVT.

The rearrangement links TRBV15 to TRBJ2-3; D unresolved. The CDR3 covers 14 residues. The V end was cut by 7 bases, the J end by 0 bases, with 11 bases between. Germline loops: CDR1 LNHNV, CDR2 YYDKDF (reference sequence). This CDR3 is CATNNYLSTDTQYF. The CDR3 nucleotides read TGTGCCACCAACAACTACCTAAGCACAGATACGCAGTATTTT. The entire variable domain, with the rest obtained from reference TRBV15 and TRBJ2-3, is as follows: DAMVIQNPRYQVTQFGKPVTLSCSQTLNHNVMYWYQQKSSQAPKLLFHYYDKDFNNEADTPDNFQSRRPNTSFCFLDIRSPGLGDTAMYLCATNNYLSTDTQYFGPGTRLTVL.

The genes are TRBV11-2 and TRBJ2-3, with D possibly TRBD1 on 7 matching bases. CDR1 SGHAT and CDR2 FQNNGV come from the germline V gene. The CDR3 loop spans 14 amino acids. With 7 bases removed from V and 6 bases from J, the gap between germline ends came to 17 bases. CDR3 bases: TGTGCCAGCACCACTCCCTCAGGGGGGGATACGCAGTATTTT. It translates to CASTTPSGGDTQYF.

The V call is TRBV2, the J call TRBJ1-1, with 8 positions matching TRBD1. The CDR3 is 13 amino acids. V was pared by 7 bases and J by 4 bases, with 5 bases of the junction left unmatched. Germline-derived CDR1 and CDR2 are SNHLY and FYNNEI. CDR3 region: CASNGQGPTEAFF. CDR3 in DNA: TGTGCCAGCAACGGACAGGGACCCACTGAAGCTTTCTTT.

The chain uses TRBV6-2 or TRBV6-3 and TRBJ1-5; maybe TRBD1 (6 bases). The germline V gene encodes CDR1 MNHEY and CDR2 SVGEGT. V dropped 2 bases and J dropped 8 bases, with 16 bases sitting between them. The CDR3 loop spans 15 amino acids. This CDR3 is CASSYATGHVEPQHF. In nucleotides, the CDR3 is TGTGCCAGCAGTTACGCTACAGGGCATGTAGAGCCCCAGCATTTT.

The J gene is TRBJ2-7, the V gene TRBV12-5; TRBD2 aligns across 9 bases. The V segment lost 1 base and the J segment 4 bases; nucleotides outside the gene matches: 2. The CDR3 sequence is 14 residues long. CDR1 is LGHNT and CDR2 is FRNRAP in the germline V gene. CDR3: CASGLGLAAYEQYF. In DNA form, the CDR3 reads TGTGCTAGTGGTTTGGGACTAGCGGCATACGAGCAGTACTTC.